This T cell receptor (beta chain) was documented in a study of T-cell reconstitution after alpha-beta-depleted transplantation in children. Study results and limitations: Recipient T cells and thymic progenitors that survived were the source of the high TCRbeta diversity seen at day 60 in some patients. Alpha-beta T cells present about two months after transplant were reported to originate from several hundred expanded graft clones. T-cell counts and diversity at one year following transplant were attributed mainly to newly produced T cells.

Trimming pared 1 base from V and 7 bases from J, leaving 8 bases between. This CDR3 contains 13 residues. Germline V gene lookup returns CDR1 SGDLS and CDR2 YYNGEE. This clonotype has ten or more counts. Its antigen remains unknown. TCRbeta library construction was performed incorporating unique molecular identifiers. TCRdb reprocessed the PCR reads with MiXCR, giving one entry per CDR3 protein. This sample has about 350,000 distinct CDR3 sequences, with roughly 15% found just once. The V call is TRBV9, the J call TRBJ2-2, with a possible D match to TRBD2 (6 bases). The material was PBMCs, mostly from graft donor cells, obtained 360 days after TCRalphabeta/CD19-depleted stem cell transplant. The source is a male patient between 2 and 10 years old who had a stem cell transplant for acute lymphoblastic leukemia, so the T cells may come from the graft donor. The CDR3 here is CASSVSGVGELFF. In nucleotides, the CDR3 is TGTGCCAGCAGCGTATCGGGAGTCGGGGAGCTGTTTTTT.